This TCR beta chain originates from a study of early T cells in non-severe SARS-CoV-2 infection. V gave up 5 bases and J gave up 2 bases, with 9 bases separating them. The CDR3 spans 12 residues. Germline assignment: CDR1 DFQATT and CDR2 SNEGSKA (reference sequence). TCRdb independently ran MiXCR on the 5' RACE reads; one entry per CDR3 protein. The sample includes 65,000 to 80,000 distinct CDR3 sequences, more than 10% of them seen just once. There are a few counts of this clonotype. The origin of this receptor is an adult who was a healthcare worker with PCR-confirmed SARS-CoV-2 infection or an uninfected control (not recorded which). The chain combines TRBV20-1 with TRBJ1-1, with D hard to call. The sequenced sample consisted of whole blood. In nucleotides, the CDR3 is TGCAGTGCTTTCCGGGGTAACACTGAAGCTTTCTTT. This encodes CSAFRGNTEAFF.